This is a list of T cell receptor beta chains from one sample in a study of control samples from healthy donors and cancer patients. Clones were sequenced by immunoSEQ multiplex PCR, and TCRdb holds only the in-frame ones, with some missing. The repertoire consists of 78,000 or so clones, with more than 85% occurring once and the leading ten covering about 4%. Sequencing was performed on blood. These receptors all stem from a woman aged 50 to 65 in good health. CDR3s include the opening cysteine and the closing phenylalanine or tryptophan. The D gene is left open where the match is weak. Some rows have no size entry. The others give once, few or many, or a class for an expanded clone.

TRBD1	TRBV9	TRBJ1-4	NA	CASSVGQGAPQGNEKLFF	TGTGCCAGCAGCGTGGGCCAGGGGGCGCCCCAGGGTAATGAAAAACTGTTTTTT
NA	TRBV6-1	TRBJ1-5	NA	CASSERQGRKPQHF	TGTGCCAGCAGTGAACGGCAGGGGAGGAAGCCCCAGCATTTT
NA	TRBV15	TRBJ1-2	NA	CATSRGGRGGYTF	TGTGCCACCAGCAGAGGCGGGAGAGGAGGCTACACCTTC
NA	TRBV28	TRBJ2-7	NA	CASSQARTHYEQYF	TGTGCCAGCAGCCAGGCCAGGACTCACTACGAGCAGTACTTC
NA	TRBV27	TRBJ2-2	NA	CASTQGGLNTGELFF	TGTGCCAGCACCCAGGGGGGTCTGAACACCGGGGAGCTGTTTTTT
NA	TRBV6-2/TRBV6-3	TRBJ1-5	NA	CASSYSGGRRNQPQHF	TGTGCCAGCAGTTACTCTGGCGGGAGACGCAATCAGCCCCAGCATTTT
TRBD1	TRBV2	TRBJ2-1	NA	CASRTGDNEQFF	TGTGCCAGCAGGACAGGGGACAATGAGCAGTTCTTC
NA	TRBV12-3/TRBV12-4	TRBJ1-1	NA	CASSLGGRLEAFF	TGTGCCAGCAGTTTGGGGGGAAGGCTTGAAGCTTTCTTT
TRBD2	TRBV29-1	TRBJ2-7	NA	CSVVGTRGGYEQYF	TGCAGCGTTGTCGGGACACGGGGGGGGTACGAGCAGTACTTC
NA	TRBV30	TRBJ1-6	NA	CAWKEQAPSSYNSPLHF	TGTGCCTGGAAAGAGCAGGCACCGAGCTCCTATAATTCACCCCTCCACTTT
TRBD1	TRBV5-1	TRBJ1-6	NA	CASSKGQGELNSPLHF	TGCGCCAGCAGCAAGGGACAGGGGGAATTGAATTCACCCCTCCACTTT
TRBD2	TRBV5-1	TRBJ2-7	NA	CASSRLAGGFGYEQYF	TGCGCCAGCAGCCGACTAGCGGGAGGATTCGGCTACGAGCAGTACTTC
NA	TRBV10-2	TRBJ2-2	NA	CASRKDVTGELFF	TGCGCCAGCCGGAAGGACGTCACCGGGGAGCTGTTTTTT
TRBD2	TRBV19	TRBJ2-7	once	CASSPALSGGYEQYF	TGTGCCAGTAGTCCGGCCCTCAGCGGGGGTTACGAGCAGTACTTC
NA	TRBV6-1	TRBJ2-7	NA	CASSEAGGKKYF	TGTGCCAGCAGTGAAGCTGGGGGGAAAAAGTACTTC
TRBD2	TRBV27	TRBJ2-7	NA	CASSFSGRLNEQYF	TGTGCCAGCAGTTTTAGCGGGAGGTTGAACGAGCAGTACTTC
NA	TRBV10-3	TRBJ1-2	NA	CAISERAGDGYTF	TGTGCCATCAGTGAAAGGGCGGGGGATGGCTACACCTTC
TRBD1	TRBV5-8	TRBJ1-1	NA	CASSQPPGQGFRNTEAFF	TGTGCCAGCAGCCAACCTCCGGGACAGGGCTTTCGGAACACTGAAGCTTTCTTT
NA	TRBV18	TRBJ2-5	few	CASSPPEQKETQYF	TGTGCCAGCTCACCACCGGAGCAAAAAGAGACCCAGTACTTC
NA	TRBV27	TRBJ1-6	NA	CASSLRRYNSPLHF	TGTGCCAGCAGTTTAAGGCGGTATAATTCACCCCTCCACTTT
NA	TRBV6-5	TRBJ2-7	NA	CASSLQGSSYEQYF	TGTGCCAGCAGTCTACAGGGAAGCTCCTACGAGCAGTACTTC
NA	TRBV5-1	TRBJ2-5	NA	CASRGGGPGAETQYF	TGCGCCAGCAGAGGTGGCGGCCCCGGGGCAGAGACCCAGTACTTC
NA	TRBV30	TRBJ2-7	NA	CAWSVGELLLEQYF	TGTGCCTGGAGTGTTGGGGAACTGCTACTTGAGCAGTACTTC
NA	TRBV29-1	TRBJ2-1	NA	CSVEVLFGPNEQFF	TGCAGCGTTGAAGTATTATTCGGACCCAATGAGCAGTTCTTC
NA	TRBV28	TRBJ2-1	NA	CASSPLGISYNEQFF	TGTGCCAGCAGTCCCCTCGGAATCTCCTACAATGAGCAGTTCTTC
NA	TRBV3-1/TRBV3-2	TRBJ2-2	NA	CASSPDGLSFPPGELFF	TGTGCCAGCAGCCCTGATGGCTTGTCTTTCCCCCCCGGGGAGCTGTTTTTT